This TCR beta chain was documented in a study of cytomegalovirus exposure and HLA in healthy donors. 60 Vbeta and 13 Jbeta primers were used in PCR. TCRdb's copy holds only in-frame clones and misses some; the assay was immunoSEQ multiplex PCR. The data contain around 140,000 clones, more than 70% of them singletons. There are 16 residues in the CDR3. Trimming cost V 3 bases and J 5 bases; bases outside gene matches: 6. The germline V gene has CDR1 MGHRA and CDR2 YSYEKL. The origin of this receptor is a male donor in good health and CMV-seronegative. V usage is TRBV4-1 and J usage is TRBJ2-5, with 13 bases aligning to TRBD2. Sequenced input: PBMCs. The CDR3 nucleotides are TGCGCCAGCAGCCAGGGCACACTAGCGGGGGGGGAGACCCAGTACTTC. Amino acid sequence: CASSQGTLAGGETQYF.